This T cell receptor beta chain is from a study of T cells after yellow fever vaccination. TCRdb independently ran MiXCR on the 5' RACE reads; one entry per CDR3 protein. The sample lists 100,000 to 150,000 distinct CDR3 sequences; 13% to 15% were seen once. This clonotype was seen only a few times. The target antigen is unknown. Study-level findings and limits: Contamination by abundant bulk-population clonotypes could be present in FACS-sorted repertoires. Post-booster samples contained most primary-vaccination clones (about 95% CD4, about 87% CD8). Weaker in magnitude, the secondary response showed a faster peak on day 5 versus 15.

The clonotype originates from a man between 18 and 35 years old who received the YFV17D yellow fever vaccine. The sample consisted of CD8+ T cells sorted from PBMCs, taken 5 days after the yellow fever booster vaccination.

The CDR3: CASTEWGGDQPQHF. In DNA form, the CDR3 reads TGTGCCAGTACCGAATGGGGGGGCGATCAGCCCCAGCATTTT. V is TRBV19 and J is TRBJ1-5; D might be TRBD1 (6 bases). The CDR3 spans 14 residues. The germline V gene has CDR1 LNHDA and CDR2 SQIVND (reference sequence). V lost 7 bases to trimming and J lost 5 bases, with 15 bases between them.